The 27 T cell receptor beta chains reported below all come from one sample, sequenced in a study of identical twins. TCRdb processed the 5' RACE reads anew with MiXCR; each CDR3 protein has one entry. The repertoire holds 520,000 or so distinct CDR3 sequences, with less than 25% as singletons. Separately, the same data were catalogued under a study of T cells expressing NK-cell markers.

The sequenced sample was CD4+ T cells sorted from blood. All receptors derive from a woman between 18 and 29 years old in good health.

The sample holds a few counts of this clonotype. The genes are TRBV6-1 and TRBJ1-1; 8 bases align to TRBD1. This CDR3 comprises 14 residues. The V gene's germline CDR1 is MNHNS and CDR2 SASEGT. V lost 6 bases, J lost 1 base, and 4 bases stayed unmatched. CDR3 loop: CASRWTGPNTEAFF. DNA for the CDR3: TGTGCCAGCAGATGGACAGGGCCGAACACTGAAGCTTTCTTT.

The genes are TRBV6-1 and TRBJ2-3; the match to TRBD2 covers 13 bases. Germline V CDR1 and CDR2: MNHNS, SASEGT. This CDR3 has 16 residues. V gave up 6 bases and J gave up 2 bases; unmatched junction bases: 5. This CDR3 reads CASRRLAGGHTDTQYF. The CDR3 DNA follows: TGTGCCAGCAGGAGACTAGCGGGGGGACACACAGATACGCAGTATTTT.

This chain's CDR3 is CASSLALGVSYNEQFF. DNA of the CDR3: TGTGCCAGCAGCTTAGCGCTCGGGGTTTCCTACAATGAGCAGTTCTTC. The J gene is TRBJ2-1, the V gene TRBV7-9; D perhaps matches TRBD2 (5 bases). V lost 0 bases and J 1 base, leaving 10 bases between the germline ends. Germline V gene sequence: CDR1 SEHNR, CDR2 FQNEAQ (reference sequence). The length of the CDR3 is 16 residues. Based on the CDR3 plus reference TRBV7-9 and TRBJ2-1, the full variable domain is DTGVSQNPRHKITKRGQNVTFRCDPISEHNRLYWYRQTLGQGPEFLTYFQNEAQLEKSRLLSDRFSAERPKGSFSTLEIQRTEQGDSAMYLCASSLALGVSYNEQFFGPGTRLTVL.

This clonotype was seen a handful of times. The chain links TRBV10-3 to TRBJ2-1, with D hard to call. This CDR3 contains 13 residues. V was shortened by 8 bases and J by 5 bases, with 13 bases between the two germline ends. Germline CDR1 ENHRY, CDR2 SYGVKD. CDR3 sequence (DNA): TGTGCCATCGGGCCCCTTCCGGACAATGAGCAGTTCTTC. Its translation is CAIGPLPDNEQFF.

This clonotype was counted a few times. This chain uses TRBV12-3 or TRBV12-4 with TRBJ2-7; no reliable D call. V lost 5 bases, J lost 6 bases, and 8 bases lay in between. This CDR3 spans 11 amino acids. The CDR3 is CASSVGLEQYF. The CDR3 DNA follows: TGTGCCAGCAGTGTCGGGCTCGAGCAGTACTTC.

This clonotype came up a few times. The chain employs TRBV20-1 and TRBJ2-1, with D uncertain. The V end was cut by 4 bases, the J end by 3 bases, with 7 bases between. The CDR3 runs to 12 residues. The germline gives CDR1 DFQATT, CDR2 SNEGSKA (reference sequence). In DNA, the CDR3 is TGCAGTGCTAAAGAGGTCTACAATGAGCAGTTCTTC. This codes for CSAKEVYNEQFF.

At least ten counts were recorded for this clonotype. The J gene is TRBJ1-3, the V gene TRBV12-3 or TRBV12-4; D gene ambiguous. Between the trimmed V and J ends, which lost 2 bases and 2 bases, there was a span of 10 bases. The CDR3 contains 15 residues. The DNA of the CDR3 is TGTGCCAGCAGTTTACGAGTAAAGGCTGGAAACACCATATATTTT. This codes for CASSLRVKAGNTIYF.

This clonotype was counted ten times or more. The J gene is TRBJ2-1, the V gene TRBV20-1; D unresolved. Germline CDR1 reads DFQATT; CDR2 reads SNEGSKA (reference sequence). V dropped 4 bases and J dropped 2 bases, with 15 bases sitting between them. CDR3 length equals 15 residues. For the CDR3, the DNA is TGCAGTGCTATGGGTCCTTATTCCACCTACAATGAGCAGTTCTTC. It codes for CSAMGPYSTYNEQFF.

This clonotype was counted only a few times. CDR3 sequence: CASSFGGAIGNQPQHF. The DNA of the CDR3 is TGTGCCAGCAGTTTCGGGGGGGCGATCGGCAATCAGCCCCAGCATTTT. The chain uses TRBV28 and TRBJ1-5; D may be TRBD1 (6 bases). This CDR3 is built from 16 residues. CDR1 is MDHEN, CDR2 SYDVKM, per germline. With 3 bases removed from V and 2 bases from J, the gap between germline ends came to 14 bases.

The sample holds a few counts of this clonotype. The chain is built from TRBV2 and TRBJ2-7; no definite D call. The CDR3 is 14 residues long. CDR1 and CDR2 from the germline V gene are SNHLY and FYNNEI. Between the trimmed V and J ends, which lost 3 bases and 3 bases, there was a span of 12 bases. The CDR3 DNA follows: TGTGCCAGCAGTGACAGGCGTCGACTCTACGAGCAGTACTTC. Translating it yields CASSDRRRLYEQYF. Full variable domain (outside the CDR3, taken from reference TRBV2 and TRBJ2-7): EPEVTQTPSHQVTQMGQEVILRCVPISNHLYFYWYRQILGQKVEFLVSFYNNEISEKSEIFDDQFSVERPDGSNFTLKIRSTKLEDSAMYFCASSDRRRLYEQYFGPGTRLTVT.

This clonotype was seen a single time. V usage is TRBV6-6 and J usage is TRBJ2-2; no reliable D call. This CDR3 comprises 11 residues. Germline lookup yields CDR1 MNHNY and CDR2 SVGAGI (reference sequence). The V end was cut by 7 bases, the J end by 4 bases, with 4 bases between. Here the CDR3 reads CASKITGELFF. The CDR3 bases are TGTGCCAGCAAGATCACCGGGGAGCTGTTTTTT.

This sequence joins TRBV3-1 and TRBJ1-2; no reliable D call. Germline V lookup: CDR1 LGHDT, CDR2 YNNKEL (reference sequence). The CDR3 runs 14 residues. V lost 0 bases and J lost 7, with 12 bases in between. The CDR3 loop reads CASSQDGRLGGYTF. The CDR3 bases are TGTGCCAGCAGCCAAGATGGCAGGTTGGGTGGCTACACCTTC.

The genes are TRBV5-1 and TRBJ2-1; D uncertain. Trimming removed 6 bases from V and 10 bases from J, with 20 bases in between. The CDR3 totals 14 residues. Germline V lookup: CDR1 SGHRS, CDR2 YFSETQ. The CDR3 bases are TGCGCCAGCATCTCCCCCGGGCAAAAGGGCGAGCAGTTCTTC. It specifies CASISPGQKGEQFF.

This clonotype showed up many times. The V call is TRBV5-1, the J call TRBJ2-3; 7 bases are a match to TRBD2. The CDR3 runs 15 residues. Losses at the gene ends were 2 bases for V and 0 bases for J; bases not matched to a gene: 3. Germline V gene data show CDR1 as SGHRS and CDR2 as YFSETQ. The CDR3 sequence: CASSLAGSSTDTQYF. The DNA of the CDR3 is TGCGCCAGCAGCTTAGCGGGGTCTAGCACAGATACGCAGTATTTT.

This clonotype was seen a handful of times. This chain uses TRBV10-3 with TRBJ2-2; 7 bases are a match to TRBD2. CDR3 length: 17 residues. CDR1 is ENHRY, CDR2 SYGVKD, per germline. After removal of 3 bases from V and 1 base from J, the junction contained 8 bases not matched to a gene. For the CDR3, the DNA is TGTGCCATCAGTGATTGGCTAGCGGAGAGGAACACCGGGGAGCTGTTTTTT. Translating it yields CAISDWLAERNTGELFF.

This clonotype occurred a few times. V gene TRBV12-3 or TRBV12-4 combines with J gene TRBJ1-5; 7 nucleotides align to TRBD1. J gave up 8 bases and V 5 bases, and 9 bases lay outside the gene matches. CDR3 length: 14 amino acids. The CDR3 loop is CASSPYRGEEPQHF. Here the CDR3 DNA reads TGTGCCAGCAGTCCCTACAGGGGAGAGGAGCCCCAGCATTTT.

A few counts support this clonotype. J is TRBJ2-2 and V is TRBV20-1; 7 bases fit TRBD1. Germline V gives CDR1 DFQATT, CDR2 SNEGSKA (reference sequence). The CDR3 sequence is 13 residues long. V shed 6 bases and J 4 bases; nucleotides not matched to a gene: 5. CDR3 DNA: TGCAGTGCCCCGGGACAGAGCACCGGGGAGCTGTTTTTT. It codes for CSAPGQSTGELFF.

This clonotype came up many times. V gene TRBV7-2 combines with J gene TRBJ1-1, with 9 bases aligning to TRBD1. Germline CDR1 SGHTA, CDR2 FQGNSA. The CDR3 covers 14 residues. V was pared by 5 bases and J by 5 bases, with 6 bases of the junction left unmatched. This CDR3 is CASSIQGANTEAFF. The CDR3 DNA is TGTGCCAGCAGCATACAGGGGGCGAATACTGAAGCTTTCTTT.

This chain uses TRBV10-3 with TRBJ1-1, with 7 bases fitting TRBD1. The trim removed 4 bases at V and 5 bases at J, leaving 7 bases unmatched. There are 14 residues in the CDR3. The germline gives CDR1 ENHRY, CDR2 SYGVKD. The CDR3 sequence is CAISASGGLTEAFF. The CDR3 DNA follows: TGTGCCATCAGTGCATCAGGGGGACTGACTGAAGCTTTCTTT.

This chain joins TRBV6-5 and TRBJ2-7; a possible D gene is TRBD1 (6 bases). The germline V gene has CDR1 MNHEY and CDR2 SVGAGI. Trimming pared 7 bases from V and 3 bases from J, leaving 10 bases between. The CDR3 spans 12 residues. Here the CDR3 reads CASMGRGYEQYF. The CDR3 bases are TGTGCCAGCATGGGCAGGGGCTACGAGCAGTACTTC.

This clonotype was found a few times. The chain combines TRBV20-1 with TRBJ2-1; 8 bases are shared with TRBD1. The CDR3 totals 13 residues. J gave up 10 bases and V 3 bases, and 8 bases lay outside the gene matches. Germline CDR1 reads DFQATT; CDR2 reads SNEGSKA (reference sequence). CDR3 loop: CSASFDRGYEQFF. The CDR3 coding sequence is TGCAGTGCTAGCTTCGACAGGGGTTACGAGCAGTTCTTC.

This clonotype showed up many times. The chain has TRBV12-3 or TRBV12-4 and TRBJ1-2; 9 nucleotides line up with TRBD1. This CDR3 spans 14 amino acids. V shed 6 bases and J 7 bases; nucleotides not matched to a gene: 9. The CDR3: CASRPGQGIGGYTF. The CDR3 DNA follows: TGTGCCAGCAGGCCTGGACAGGGGATTGGTGGCTACACCTTC.

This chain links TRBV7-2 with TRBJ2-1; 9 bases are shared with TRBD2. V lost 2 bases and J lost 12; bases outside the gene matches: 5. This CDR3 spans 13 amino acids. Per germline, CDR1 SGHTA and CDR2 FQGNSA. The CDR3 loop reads CASSLSWTSVQFF. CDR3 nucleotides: TGTGCCAGCAGCTTATCGTGGACTAGCGTGCAGTTCTTC.

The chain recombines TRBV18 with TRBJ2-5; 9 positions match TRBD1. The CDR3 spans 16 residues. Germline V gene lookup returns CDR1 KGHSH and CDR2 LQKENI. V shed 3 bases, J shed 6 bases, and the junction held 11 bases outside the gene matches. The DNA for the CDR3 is TGTGCCAGCTCACCCGTGGGACAGGGACATGTTAAGACCCAGTACTTC. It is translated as CASSPVGQGHVKTQYF. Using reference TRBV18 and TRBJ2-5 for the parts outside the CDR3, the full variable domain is NAGVMQNPRHLVRRRGQEARLRCSPMKGHSHVYWYRQLPEEGLKFMVYLQKENIIDESGMPKERFSAEFPKEGPSILRIQQVVRGDSAAYFCASSPVGQGHVKTQYFGPGTRLLVL.

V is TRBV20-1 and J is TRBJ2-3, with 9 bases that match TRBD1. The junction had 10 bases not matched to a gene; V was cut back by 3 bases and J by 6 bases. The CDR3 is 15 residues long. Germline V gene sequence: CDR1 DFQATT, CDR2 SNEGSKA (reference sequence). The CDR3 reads CSARRTGTGRDTQYF. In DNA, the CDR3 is TGCAGTGCTAGGCGTACCGGGACAGGGAGGGATACGCAGTATTTT.

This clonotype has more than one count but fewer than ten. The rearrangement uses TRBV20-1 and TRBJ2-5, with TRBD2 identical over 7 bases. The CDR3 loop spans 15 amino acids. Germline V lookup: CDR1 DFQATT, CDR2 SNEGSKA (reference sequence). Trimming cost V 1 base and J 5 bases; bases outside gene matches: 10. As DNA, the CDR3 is TGCAGTGCTAGAGTTCTTGGGGGGGTCTGGGAGACCCAGTACTTC. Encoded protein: CSARVLGGVWETQYF.

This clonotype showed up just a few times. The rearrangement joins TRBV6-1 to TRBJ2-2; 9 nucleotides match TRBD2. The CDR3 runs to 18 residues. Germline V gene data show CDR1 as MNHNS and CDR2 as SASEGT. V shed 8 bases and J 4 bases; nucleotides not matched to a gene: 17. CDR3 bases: TGTGCCAGCGGGGACACCCCCAGACTAGCGGAGTTCACCGGGGAGCTGTTTTTT. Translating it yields CASGDTPRLAEFTGELFF.